The T cell receptor (beta chain) under discussion was sequenced for a study of CD8+CD57+ T cells in acquired aplastic anemia. The V and J ends lost 5 bases and 6 bases, in that order; junction bases with no gene match: 6. Looked up from germline, CDR1 is WSHSY and CDR2 is SAAADI. This CDR3 spans 14 amino acids. The count of this clonotype is one. Using genomic DNA as the template, TCR beta VDJ and CDR3 profiling was carried out. MiXCR was run by TCRdb on the reads, yielding one entry per CDR3 protein. This repertoire shows some 220,000 distinct CDR3 sequences, approximately 35% found once; its top ten account for 1% to 1.3%.

Material: sorted CD4+, CD8+, or CD8+CD57+ T cells (not recorded which) from PBMCs. J is TRBJ2-1 and V is TRBV10-2; 8 bases are shared with TRBD2. The sequence came from a human donor in good health, serving as a control. The chain's CDR3 is CASSSGSWANEQFF. The CDR3 bases are TGCGCCAGCAGTAGCGGGAGTTGGGCCAATGAGCAGTTCTTC.